The 7 T cell receptor beta chains listed next were all sequenced from one sample in a study of technical replicates of blood from a handful of donors. TCRdb's copy holds only in-frame clones and misses some; the assay was immunoSEQ multiplex PCR. The sample includes about 68,000 clones, roughly 97% of them seen just once. Sequencing was performed on T cells isolated from PBMCs. Receptor source: a human donor in good health.

The chain is built from TRBV2 and TRBJ1-3; D unclear. Germline lookup yields CDR1 SNHLY and CDR2 FYNNEI. The CDR3 covers 11 residues. The V and J ends lost 6 bases and 2 bases respectively, with 2 bases between them. The CDR3 protein is CASSAGNTIYF. In DNA form, the CDR3 reads TGTGCCAGCAGCGCTGGAAACACCATATATTTT.

This clone has a single count. This chain links TRBV6-5 with TRBJ2-5; D is uncertain. In germline, CDR1 is MNHEY, CDR2 SVGAGI. This CDR3 comprises 14 residues. The ends were cut back, 4 bases at V and 0 bases at J, with 9 bases in the middle. The CDR3 sequence is CASSSSADQETQYF. The CDR3 DNA is TGTGCCAGCAGTTCTAGTGCAGACCAAGAGACCCAGTACTTC.

This chain connects TRBV7-9 to TRBJ2-7; 9 bases are shared with TRBD1. CDR1 is SEHNR, CDR2 FQNEAQ, per germline (reference sequence). The CDR3 runs to 13 residues. V gave up 4 bases and J gave up 4 bases; unmatched junction bases: 2. CDR3: CASSYRGLYEQYF. CDR3 DNA: TGTGCCAGCAGCTACAGGGGGCTATACGAGCAGTACTTC.

The rearrangement joins TRBV27 to TRBJ2-7, with TRBD1 matching 7 bases. Germline V gene lookup returns CDR1 MNHEY and CDR2 SMNVEV (reference sequence). The CDR3 covers 14 residues. V dropped 3 bases and J dropped 2; count of bases not matched to a gene: 4. The CDR3 loop reads CASSFLDRTYEQYF. CDR3 coding DNA: TGTGCCAGCAGTTTCTTGGACAGGACCTACGAGCAGTACTTC.

CDR3 sequence: CAISFARGVNTEAFF. CDR3 bases: TGTGCCATTTCTTTCGCCAGGGGGGTGAACACTGAAGCTTTCTTT. The chain combines TRBV10-3 with TRBJ1-1, with 7 bases identical to TRBD1. With 9 bases clipped from V and 0 bases from J, the junction kept 10 bases outside the gene matches. This CDR3 is built from 15 residues. CDR1 and CDR2 (germline): ENHRY, SYGVKD.

The V and J genes are TRBV2 and TRBJ2-7; possible D gene TRBD1, 5 bases. The CDR3 length is 15 residues. V gave up 4 bases and J gave up 4 bases, with 17 bases separating them. Germline lookup yields CDR1 SNHLY and CDR2 FYNNEI. The CDR3 loop is CASSARSGKGYEQYF. The CDR3 bases are TGTGCCAGCAGTGCCCGGTCAGGGAAAGGATACGAGCAGTACTTC.

The rearrangement uses TRBV4-2 and TRBJ1-3, with 7 positions matching TRBD1. CDR1 and CDR2 from the germline V gene are LGHNA and YNFKEQ. The ends lost 1 base at V and 4 bases at J; junction bases unmatched: 4. CDR3 length: 15 residues. The CDR3, as DNA: TGTGCCAGCAGCCAAGTGACAGGGAGGGGAAACACCATATATTTT. This encodes CASSQVTGRGNTIYF.